The 26 T cell receptor beta chains below come from one sample, sequenced in a study of cytomegalovirus exposure and HLA in healthy donors (TCRdb year 2017). To prepare the library, the immunoSEQ multiplex PCR assay was applied. For the multiplex PCR, a mixture combining 60 forward primers for TCR Vbeta segments and 13 reverse primers for TCR Jbeta segments was used. The table comes from immuneACCESS by way of TCRdb, which keeps in-frame sequences with V and J called. Part of the clones is missing from these tables; in studies checked, under half for an unresolved V gene and the rest for unknown reasons. This sample lists 150,000 to 200,000 clones; around 80% were detected once. The ten largest clonotypes hold 1.4% of the sample. Sequencing input: PBMCs. These receptor sequences come from a young man in good health and CMV-seronegative.

This chain uses TRBV7-9 with TRBJ1-1, with TRBD1 as a possible D gene (6 bases). V was shortened by 5 bases and J by 1 base, with 14 bases between the two germline ends. Germline values: CDR1 SEHNR, CDR2 FQNEAQ (reference sequence). The CDR3 contains 15 residues. The CDR3 here is CASSPIRTENTEAFF. CDR3 sequence (DNA): TGTGCCAGCAGCCCGATCCGGACAGAGAACACTGAAGCTTTCTTT.

CDR3 region: CASSFAAQGDTQYF. For the CDR3, the DNA is TGTGCCAGCAGCTTTGCCGCCCAGGGTGATACGCAGTATTTT. The chain uses TRBV11-2 and TRBJ2-3; D is perhaps TRBD1 (5 bases). CDR1 is SGHAT, CDR2 FQNNGV, per germline. Trimming stripped 3 bases from V and 6 bases from J, with 13 bases between. This CDR3 has 14 residues.

The V gene is TRBV2, the J gene TRBJ1-5; TRBD1 might be the D (5 bases). Per the germline V gene, CDR1 is SNHLY and CDR2 is FYNNEI. The CDR3 sequence is 13 residues long. V was cut by 4 bases and J by 4 bases, with 8 bases left in between. The CDR3 here is CASSGGQNQPQHF. In DNA form, the CDR3 reads TGTGCCAGCAGTGGTGGACAAAATCAGCCCCAGCATTTT.

A note on this clone: Sequence at one end of the junction differs from germline and may be a read error. The chain employs TRBV28 and TRBJ2-5, with D perhaps matching TRBD1 (5 bases). Per the germline V gene, CDR1 is MDHEN and CDR2 is SYDVKM. The CDR3 consists of 14 residues. CDR3 residues: CASSLRGHQETQYF. As DNA, the CDR3 is TGTGCCAGCAGCCTTAGGGGCCACCAGGAGACCCAGTACTTC.

This rearrangement joins TRBV4-3 to TRBJ1-1; D gene unclear. There are 16 residues in the CDR3. Trimming took off 1 base at V and 1 base at J, with 13 bases between the two ends. Germline CDR1 LGHNA, CDR2 YSLEER. The CDR3 region is CASSQGLVQPNTEAFF. DNA for the CDR3: TGCGCCAGCAGCCAAGGCTTGGTACAGCCGAACACTGAAGCTTTCTTT.

The chain joins TRBV18 to TRBJ2-6, with D unclear. The CDR3 covers 16 residues. Germline V CDR1 and CDR2: KGHSH, LQKENI. Trimming cost V 0 bases and J 3 bases, with 9 bases left between them. The CDR3 region has the DNA TGTGCCAGCTCACCACCTGGCCAAATTGGGGCCAACGTCCTGACTTTC. Protein: CASSPPGQIGANVLTF.

This chain joins TRBV5-8 and TRBJ2-5; D unclear. CDR1 and CDR2 (germline): SGHTS, YDEGEE. The germline V and J ends were trimmed by 2 bases and 3 bases, with 11 bases remaining between them. The length of the CDR3 is 14 residues. The CDR3 DNA sequence: TGTGCCAGCAGCTTTCGAACTACCGAAGAGACCCAGTACTTC. Encoded protein: CASSFRTTEETQYF.

The rearrangement uses TRBV9 and TRBJ2-7; possible D gene TRBD2, 5 bases. Germline loops: CDR1 SGDLS, CDR2 YYNGEE. Trimming stripped 7 bases from V and 0 bases from J, with 17 bases between. The CDR3 loop spans 15 amino acids. The DNA of the CDR3 is TGTGCCAGCTCCCCTACCGGGGTTAGCTCCTACGAGCAGTACTTC. This codes for CASSPTGVSSYEQYF.

V is TRBV4-1 and J is TRBJ2-7; D ambiguous. The CDR3 runs to 16 residues. CDR1 is MGHRA and CDR2 is YSYEKL in the germline V gene. V was pared by 0 bases and J by 0 bases, with 12 bases between. CDR3 nucleotides: TGCGCCAGCAGCCAAGACCTGGAGACTGACTCCTACGAGCAGTACTTC. Protein: CASSQDLETDSYEQYF.

The chain is built from TRBV7-2 and TRBJ2-3, with 8 bases fitting TRBD1. CDR3 length equals 15 residues. Germline V gives CDR1 SGHTA, CDR2 FQGNSA. V lost 6 bases to trimming and J lost 6 bases; unmatched junction nucleotides: 11. Written as DNA, the CDR3 is TGTGCCAGCAGACCCATCAGGGGGCTTTGGGATACGCAGTATTTT. This translates into CASRPIRGLWDTQYF.

The chain joins TRBV7-9 to TRBJ1-2, with 8 bases matching TRBD1. The CDR3 covers 16 residues. Per the germline V gene, CDR1 is SEHNR and CDR2 is FQNEAQ (reference sequence). Germline trimming cut 1 base from V and 3 bases from J; bases unmatched to any gene: 7. CDR3 bases: TGTGCCAGCAGCTTAGGGGAGGACAGGGCGCACTATGGCTACACCTTC. This encodes CASSLGEDRAHYGYTF. Based on the CDR3 plus reference TRBV7-9 and TRBJ1-2, the full variable domain is DTGVSQNPRHKITKRGQNVTFRCDPISEHNRLYWYRQTLGQGPEFLTYFQNEAQLEKSRLLSDRFSAERPKGSFSTLEIQRTEQGDSAMYLCASSLGEDRAHYGYTFGSGTRLTVV.

V usage is TRBV5-4 and J usage is TRBJ2-3; TRBD1 might be the D (5 bases). The V end was cut by 4 bases, the J end by 3 bases, with 18 bases between. Germline V CDR1 and CDR2: SGHNT, YYREEE (reference sequence). The CDR3 runs 16 residues. The CDR3 nucleotides read TGTGCCAGCAGCCTAGGAAACAGGATAGGAACAGATACGCAGTATTTT. Its protein product is CASSLGNRIGTDTQYF.

The chain uses TRBV6-5 and TRBJ1-2; D is unresolved. V lost 6 bases, J lost 4 bases, and 15 bases lay in between. Germline CDR1 and CDR2: MNHEY and SVGAGI. This CDR3 is built from 14 residues. CDR3 in DNA: TGTGCCAGCAGGCCAGTTGGAGGCGCCTATGGCTACACCTTC. This translates into CASRPVGGAYGYTF.

The J gene is TRBJ2-5, the V gene TRBV5-4; TRBD2 matches at 9 bases. From germline, CDR1 is SGHNT and CDR2 YYREEE (reference sequence). V dropped 0 bases and J dropped 5; count of bases not matched to a gene: 8. This CDR3 comprises 16 residues. CDR3 amino acids: CASSLGGGAIWETQYF. Written as DNA, the CDR3 is TGTGCCAGCAGCTTGGGCGGGGGGGCCATATGGGAGACCCAGTACTTC.

J is TRBJ2-1 and V is TRBV7-2, with 8 bases matching TRBD2. Per germline, CDR1 SGHTA and CDR2 FQGNSA. V lost 0 bases and J lost 8; bases outside the gene matches: 6. The CDR3 contains 15 residues. The CDR3 bases are TGTGCCAGCAGCTTAGCGGCGGGGGGTCTGTATGAGCAGTTCTTC. It specifies CASSLAAGGLYEQFF.

J is TRBJ1-6 and V is TRBV25-1; D is unresolved. The CDR3 loop spans 17 amino acids. Germline CDR1 reads MGHDK; CDR2 reads SYGVNS. With 1 base removed from V and 0 bases from J, the gap between germline ends came to 10 bases. The CDR3 protein is CASSELDTGSYNSPLHF. As DNA, the CDR3 is TGTGCCAGCAGTGAATTAGACACCGGCTCCTATAATTCACCCCTCCACTTT. Looking up the rest from reference TRBV25-1 and TRBJ1-6 gives the full variable domain: EADIYQTPRYLVIGTGKKITLECSQTMGHDKMYWYQQDPGMELHLIHYSYGVNSTEKGDLSSESTVSRIRTEHFPLTLESARPSHTSQYLCASSELDTGSYNSPLHFGNGTRLTVT.

The V and J genes are TRBV27 and TRBJ2-2, with 7 bases fitting TRBD1. The CDR3 has 17 residues. CDR1 and CDR2 (germline): MNHEY, SMNVEV (reference sequence). V lost 4 bases to trimming and J lost 0 bases; unmatched junction nucleotides: 8. CDR3 in DNA: TGTGCCAGCAGTTCGGCTGCCCAGGGGGCGAACACCGGGGAGCTGTTTTTT. Translating gives CASSSAAQGANTGELFF.

The sample holds one count of this clone. The rearrangement joins TRBV28 to TRBJ2-1; D gene ambiguous. The V gene's germline CDR1 is MDHEN and CDR2 SYDVKM. The CDR3 totals 13 residues. The ends were cut back, 3 bases at V and 10 bases at J, with 13 bases in the middle. Written as DNA, the CDR3 is TGTGCCAGCAGTTTTTTATGGCAGTTGGAGCAGTTCTTC. As protein: CASSFLWQLEQFF.

The V gene is TRBV7-9, the J gene TRBJ2-7; possibly TRBD2 for D (6 bases). CDR1 is SEHNR and CDR2 is FQNEAQ in the germline V gene (reference sequence). The V gene lost 3 bases and the J gene lost 2 bases, with 14 bases spanning the gap. The CDR3 loop spans 15 amino acids. The CDR3 region has the DNA TGTGCCAGCAGCTTTGTGCGGGACGTTACCTACGAGCAGTACTTC. Protein sequence: CASSFVRDVTYEQYF.

This clone was detected a few times. The chain links TRBV4-1 to TRBJ1-6, with D maybe TRBD1 (5 bases). Germline CDR1 reads MGHRA; CDR2 reads YSYEKL. The CDR3 has 17 amino acids. Trimming cost V 0 bases and J 3 bases, with 12 bases left between them. In DNA form, the CDR3 reads TGCGCCAGCAGCCAAGATACAAAGGGGTACTATAATTCACCCCTCCACTTT. Translation: CASSQDTKGYYNSPLHF.

This clone was detected only a few times. CDR3 amino acids: CASSYSSPQIQETQYF. The CDR3 DNA reads TGTGCCAGCAGTTACTCGAGCCCCCAAATTCAAGAGACCCAGTACTTC. The V and J genes are TRBV6-6 and TRBJ2-5; D is ambiguous. The germline V and J ends were trimmed by 0 bases and 2 bases, with 13 bases remaining between them. The CDR3 extends over 16 amino acids. Germline values: CDR1 MNHNY, CDR2 SVGAGI (reference sequence).

The chain combines TRBV13 with TRBJ1-2; D is perhaps TRBD1 (6 bases). Looked up from germline, CDR1 is PRHDT and CDR2 is FYEKMQ (reference sequence). Trimming cost V 5 bases and J 6 bases, with 10 bases left between them. The CDR3 spans 12 residues. As DNA, the CDR3 is TGTGCCAGCAGCCGCCACAGGGATGGCTACACCTTC. Translation: CASSRHRDGYTF.

The rearrangement uses TRBV4-1 and TRBJ1-1; no definite D call. The V gene's germline CDR1 is MGHRA and CDR2 YSYEKL. Trimming took 4 bases from V and 1 from J, leaving 13 bases between them. The CDR3 is made up of 15 amino acids. CDR3: CASSPGNLANTEAFF. In DNA, the CDR3 is TGCGCCAGCAGCCCAGGTAATCTGGCGAACACTGAAGCTTTCTTT.

This clone was counted only a few times. V gene TRBV27 combines with J gene TRBJ1-6, with D possibly being TRBD1 (6 bases). CDR1 is MNHEY, CDR2 SMNVEV, per germline (reference sequence). Trimming took 2 bases from V and 0 from J, leaving 11 bases between them. The CDR3 covers 17 residues. The CDR3: CASSLGQLSSYNSPLHF. DNA of the CDR3: TGTGCCAGCAGTTTAGGACAGCTGAGCTCCTATAATTCACCCCTCCACTTT.

CDR3 DNA sequence: TGTGCCAGCAGCGCAAACAGGGGGAATCAGCCCCAGCATTTT. This translates into CASSANRGNQPQHF. The chain is built from TRBV7-6 and TRBJ1-5, with 8 bases aligning to TRBD1. CDR1 and CDR2 (germline): SGHVS, FNYEAQ. V dropped 5 bases and J dropped 4; count of bases not matched to a gene: 4. This CDR3 spans 14 amino acids.

The chain has TRBV9 and TRBJ2-7; TRBD1 aligns across 7 bases. This CDR3 has 15 amino acids. With 4 bases clipped from V and 4 bases from J, the junction kept 11 bases outside the gene matches. Germline V CDR1 and CDR2: SGDLS, YYNGEE. The CDR3: CASSMTAGTAYEQYF. In DNA form, the CDR3 reads TGTGCCAGCAGCATGACGGCCGGGACAGCTTACGAGCAGTACTTC.